This T cell receptor (beta chain) appears in the sequencing data of a study of OX40 agonist ivuxolimab in advanced cancers. On the study more broadly: At 0.01 to 10 mg/kg, ivuxolimab was administered intravenously to patients every 2 weeks. Study results and limitations: Among T cells, CD8+ cells averaged more expanded clones than CD4+ cells.

Excluded were patients having autoimmune disease history or systemic immunosuppression. Blood specimens came from baseline, cycle 4 day 1, and cycle 7 day 1. Germline CDR1 SGHRS, CDR2 YFSETQ. The length of the CDR3 is 13 residues. Trimming left V 5 bases short and J 3 bases short, with 8 bases between. Concerning this clone: Its matching antigen is unknown.

Profiling relied on immunoSEQ multiplex PCR, and the TCRdb table lists in-frame clones only, not all of them. Among 70,000 to 95,000 clones, around 91% were seen once, and the ten largest hold around 0.35%. The chain recombines TRBV5-1 with TRBJ2-2; D may match TRBD1 or TRBD2 (6 bases each). This clonotype was sampled from an adult with an advanced solid tumor such as melanoma, head and neck, liver or kidney cancer. Specimen: CD4+ or CD8+ T cells sorted from blood, collected in a trial of the OX40 agonist ivuxolimab. CDR3: CASRRGDTGELFF. CDR3 in DNA: TGCGCCAGCAGGAGGGGGGACACCGGGGAGCTGTTTTTT. Filled out from reference TRBV5-1 and TRBJ2-2, the complete variable domain reads KAGVTQTPRYLIKTRGQQVTLSCSPISGHRSVSWYQQTPGQGLQFLFEYFSETQRNKGNFPGRFSGRQFSNSRSEMNVSTLELGDSALYLCASRRGDTGELFFGEGSRLTVL.